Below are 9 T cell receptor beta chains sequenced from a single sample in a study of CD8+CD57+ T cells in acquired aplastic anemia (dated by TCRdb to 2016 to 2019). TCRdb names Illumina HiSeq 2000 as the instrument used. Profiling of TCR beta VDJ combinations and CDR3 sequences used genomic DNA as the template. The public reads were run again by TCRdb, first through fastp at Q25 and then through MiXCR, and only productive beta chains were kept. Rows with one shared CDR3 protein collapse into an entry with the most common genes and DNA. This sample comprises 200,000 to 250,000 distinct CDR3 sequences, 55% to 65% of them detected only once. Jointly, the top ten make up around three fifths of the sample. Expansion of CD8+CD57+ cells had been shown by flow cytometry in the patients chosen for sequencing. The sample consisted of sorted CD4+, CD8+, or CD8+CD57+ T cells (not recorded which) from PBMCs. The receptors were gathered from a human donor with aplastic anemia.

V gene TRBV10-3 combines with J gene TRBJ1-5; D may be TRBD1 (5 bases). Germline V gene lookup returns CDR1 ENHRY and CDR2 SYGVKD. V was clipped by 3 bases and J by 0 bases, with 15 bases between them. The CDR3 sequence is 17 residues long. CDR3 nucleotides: TGTGCCATCAGTGATAGGACACAAGGAAATAGCAATCAGCCCCAGCATTTT. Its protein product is CAISDRTQGNSNQPQHF.

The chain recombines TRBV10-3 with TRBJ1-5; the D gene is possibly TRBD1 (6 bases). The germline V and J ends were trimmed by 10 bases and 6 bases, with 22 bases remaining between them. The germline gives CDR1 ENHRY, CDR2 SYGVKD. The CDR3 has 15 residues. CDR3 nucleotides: TGTGCCAGCAGACCGAGGGGGGCCGCGGGTCAGCCCCAGCATTTT. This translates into CASRPRGAAGQPQHF.

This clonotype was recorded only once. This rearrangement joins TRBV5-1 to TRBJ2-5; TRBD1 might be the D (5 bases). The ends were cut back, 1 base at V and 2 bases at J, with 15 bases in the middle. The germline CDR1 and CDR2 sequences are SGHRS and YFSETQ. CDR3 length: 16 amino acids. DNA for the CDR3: TGCGCCAGCAGCTTGTCTGGACAACCTATACAAGAGACCCAGTACTTC. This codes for CASSLSGQPIQETQYF.

The CDR3 here is CASSARGGEAFF. CDR3 in DNA: TGTGCCAGCAGTGCCAGGGGTGGTGAAGCTTTCTTT. This sequence joins TRBV2 and TRBJ1-1; D perhaps matches TRBD1 (6 bases). CDR1 is SNHLY and CDR2 is FYNNEI in the germline V gene. The CDR3 is 12 amino acids. V lost 4 bases and J lost 7, with 10 bases in between.

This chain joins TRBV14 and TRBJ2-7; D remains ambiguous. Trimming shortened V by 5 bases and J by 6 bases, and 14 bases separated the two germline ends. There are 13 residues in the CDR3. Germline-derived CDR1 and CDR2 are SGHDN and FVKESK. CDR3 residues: CASSSGAAFEQYF. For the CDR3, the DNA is TGTGCCAGCAGCTCGGGCGCAGCGTTCGAGCAGTACTTC.

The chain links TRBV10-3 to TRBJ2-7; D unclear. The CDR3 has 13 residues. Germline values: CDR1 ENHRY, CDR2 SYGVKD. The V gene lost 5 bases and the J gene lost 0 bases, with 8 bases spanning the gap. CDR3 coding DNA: TGTGCCATCAGTCGACTGGACTCCTACGAGCAGTACTTC. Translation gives CAISRLDSYEQYF.

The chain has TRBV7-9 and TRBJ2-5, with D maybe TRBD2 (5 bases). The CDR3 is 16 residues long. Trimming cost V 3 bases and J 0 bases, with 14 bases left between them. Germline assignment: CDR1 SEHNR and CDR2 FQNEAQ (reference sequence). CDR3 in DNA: TGTGCCAGCAGCTTGTCCCAGAGGGTGTACCAAGAGACCCAGTACTTC. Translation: CASSLSQRVYQETQYF.

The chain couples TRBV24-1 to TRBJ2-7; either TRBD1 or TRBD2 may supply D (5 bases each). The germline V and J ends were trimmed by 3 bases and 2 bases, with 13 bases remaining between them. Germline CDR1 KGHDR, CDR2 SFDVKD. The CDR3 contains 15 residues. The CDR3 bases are TGTGCCACCAGTGATACTCGGGACGGAGCCTACGAGCAGTACTTC. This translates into CATSDTRDGAYEQYF.

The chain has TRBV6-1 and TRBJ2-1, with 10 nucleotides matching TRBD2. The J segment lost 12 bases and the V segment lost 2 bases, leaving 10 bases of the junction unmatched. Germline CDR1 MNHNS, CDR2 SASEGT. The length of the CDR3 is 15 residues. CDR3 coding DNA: TGTGCCAGCAGTGAACATAGCGGGGGGAAAGATACGCAGTTCTTC. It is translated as CASSEHSGGKDTQFF.